The entry below describes one T cell receptor (beta chain). The naive CD8 population came from CD45RO-negative cells selected for CCR7, without terminally differentiated effector memory CD45RA+ cells. These data are taken from a study of shared clonotypes between healthy human individuals. Whole-study context: The study drew on two women and a few men aged 18 to 49 as donors.

V gave up 7 bases and J gave up 1 base, with 16 bases separating them. CDR3 length equals 15 residues. Looked up from germline, CDR1 is ENHRY and CDR2 is SYGVKD. The authors split each subset's genomic DNA evenly across several immunoSEQ plates. Per the original methods: Junction-only sequences without quality scores came from ImmunoSEQ, so filtering differed. Clones were read by immunoSEQ multiplex PCR, and TCRdb kept only the in-frame ones, dropping some. D and trimming were read from the DNA, whereas the V and J calls and clone size are those reported in that table. The sample holds over 2,000,000 clones, roughly 95% seen once.

This TCR came from a man aged 18 to 30 in good health. Some clones in this sample may be carry-over from other donors' samples. Sequencing was performed on naive CD8+ T cells from PBMCs. The chain is built from TRBV10-3 and TRBJ1-1; D is perhaps TRBD1 (5 bases). The CDR3 protein is CAITPGGEKNTEAFF. The CDR3 nucleotides read TGTGCCATCACTCCTGGGGGGGAGAAGAACACTGAAGCTTTCTTT.